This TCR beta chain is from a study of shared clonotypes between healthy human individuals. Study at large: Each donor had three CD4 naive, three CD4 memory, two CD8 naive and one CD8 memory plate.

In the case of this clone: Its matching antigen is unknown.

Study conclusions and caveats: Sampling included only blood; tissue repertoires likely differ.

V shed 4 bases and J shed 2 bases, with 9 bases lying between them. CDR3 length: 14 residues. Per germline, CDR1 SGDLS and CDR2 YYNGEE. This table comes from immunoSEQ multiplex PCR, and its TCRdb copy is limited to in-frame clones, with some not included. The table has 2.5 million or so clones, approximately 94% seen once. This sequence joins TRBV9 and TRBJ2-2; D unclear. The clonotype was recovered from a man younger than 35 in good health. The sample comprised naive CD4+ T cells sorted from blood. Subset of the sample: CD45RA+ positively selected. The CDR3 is CASSFDVNTGELFF. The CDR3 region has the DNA TGTGCCAGCAGCTTCGACGTAAACACCGGGGAGCTGTTTTTT.